Listed below are T cell receptor beta chains from one sample, sequenced in a study of blood T cell repertoires in COVID-19. The repertoire was sequenced with immunoSEQ multiplex PCR; TCRdb's copy has only in-frame clones and lacks some. This repertoire shows roughly 250,000 clones, 80% to 90% found once; its top ten account for around 3%. The sequenced sample consisted of PBMCs or T cells enriched from blood (not recorded which). Source of these receptors: a woman between 40 and 55 years old who had been exposed to COVID-19. The conserved cysteine and the conserved F or W are not part of the CDR3 here.

j_call,v_call,cdr3_aa
TRBJ2-2,TRBV2,ASTPGSGGNTGELF
TRBJ1-6,TRBV11-2,ASRGGGRGSNSPLH
TRBJ1-2,TRBV6-2/TRBV6-3,ASSPDKNNYGYT
TRBJ2-7,TRBV6-5,ASHPGRGVYEQY
TRBJ1-2,TRBV4-2,ASSQEGQAGRAAANYGYT
TRBJ2-3,TRBV19,ASSTTGSGMDTQY
TRBJ2-2,TRBV11-3,ASSHWDRDTGELF
TRBJ1-2,TRBV5-1,ASRSGTNYGYT
TRBJ1-2,TRBV28,ASRAGPNYGYT
TRBJ2-3,TRBV15,ATSGAGDLNTQY
TRBJ2-1,TRBV7-2,ASSRPPRGSGYNEQF
TRBJ2-2,TRBV6-5,ASSPRTAYTGELF
TRBJ1-1,TRBV4-1,ASSQSQMRATEAF
TRBJ2-3,TRBV11-1,ASSLTGRGRDTQY
TRBJ2-7,TRBV29-1,SVVVGGTYEQY
TRBJ2-5,TRBV11-3,ASSLGLRFSGKLETQY
TRBJ2-3,TRBV6-2/TRBV6-3,ASSRLSDTQY
TRBJ1-2,TRBV6-2/TRBV6-3,ASSYRESFYGYT
TRBJ2-1,TRBV7-8,ASSPWDSTDEQF
TRBJ2-1,TRBV7-9,ASSLSVGQGYNEQF
TRBJ1-6,TRBV7-9,ASSFGPGGTANSPLH
TRBJ2-1,TRBV30,AWSNKGLAGGKQF
TRBJ2-5,TRBV5-1,ARRGGEWETQY
TRBJ2-1,TRBV7-9,ASSLGGLRGNEQF
TRBJ2-1,TRBV7-9,ASSLVGGPSYNEQF
TRBJ2-1,TRBV13,ASSPAWGQGMDEQF
TRBJ2-2,TRBV2,ASTRGLAGGSGSTGELF
TRBJ1-2,TRBV19,ASSGGDGDYGYT
TRBJ1-1,TRBV5-6,ASSYGQASEAF
TRBJ1-5,TRBV7-9,ASSSQGRTVQPQH
TRBJ2-2,TRBV28,ATPGGANTGELF
TRBJ2-3,TRBV7-9,ASSLVSTDTQY
TRBJ1-1,TRBV6-5,ASSYGHDTEAF
TRBJ1-1,TRBV7-6,ASSLVQGTEAF
TRBJ2-2,TRBV19,ASRRQGGRAGELF
TRBJ1-2,TRBV5-1,ASSPTGFYGYT
TRBJ2-3,TRBV19,ASNDRRVTDTQY
TRBJ2-1,TRBV5-1,ASSLTVPSYNEQF
TRBJ2-2,TRBV19,ASGTMNTGELF
TRBJ1-6,TRBV6-5,ASSYYLGVNSPLH
TRBJ1-6,TRBV4-3,ASSQDWDRVRSPLH
TRBJ1-6,TRBV30,AWSRGTAYNSPLH
TRBJ1-1,TRBV7-2,ASSPRTGGDTEAF